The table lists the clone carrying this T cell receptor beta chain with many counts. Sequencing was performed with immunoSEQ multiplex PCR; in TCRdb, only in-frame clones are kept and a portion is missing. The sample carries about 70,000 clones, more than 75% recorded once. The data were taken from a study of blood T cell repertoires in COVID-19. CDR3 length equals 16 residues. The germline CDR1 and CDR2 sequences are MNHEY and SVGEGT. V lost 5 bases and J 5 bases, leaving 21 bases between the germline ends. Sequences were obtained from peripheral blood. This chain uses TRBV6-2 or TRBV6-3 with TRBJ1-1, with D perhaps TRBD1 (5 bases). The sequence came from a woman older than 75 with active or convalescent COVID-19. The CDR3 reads CASSPPFVAGRTEAFF. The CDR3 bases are TGTGCCAGCAGTCCGCCCTTTGTGGCAGGGAGGACTGAAGCTTTCTTT.